These 20 T cell receptor beta chains came from one sample sequenced in a study of cytomegalovirus exposure and HLA in healthy donors. This PCR relied on a set of 60 Vbeta primers and 13 Jbeta primers. TCRdb's table, derived via immunoSEQ multiplex PCR, lists solely in-frame clones and lacks some. The sample holds approximately 290,000 clones; 80% are singletons and the top ten take about 0.28%. Sequenced input: PBMCs. Receptors originate from a girl aged 2 to 10 in good health and CMV-seronegative.

V gene TRBV13 combines with J gene TRBJ2-1, with D unclear. This CDR3 comprises 14 residues. Trimming left V 5 bases short and J 0 bases short, with 8 bases between. Germline-derived CDR1 and CDR2 are PRHDT and FYEKMQ (reference sequence). The DNA of the CDR3 is TGTGCCAGCAGCCGCGGTAACTCCTACAATGAGCAGTTCTTC. Protein: CASSRGNSYNEQFF.

The CDR3 region is CASSLRDNPLASYNEQFF. DNA for the CDR3: TGTGCCAGCAGCTTGAGGGACAACCCGTTAGCCAGCTACAATGAGCAGTTCTTC. This chain connects TRBV11-1 to TRBJ2-1; possibly TRBD1 for D (6 bases). Trimming cost V 3 bases and J 3 bases, with 21 bases left between them. This CDR3 comprises 18 residues. Per the germline V gene, CDR1 is SGHAT and CDR2 is FQDESV (reference sequence). Supplemented by reference TRBV11-1 and TRBJ2-1, the full variable domain reads EAEVAQSPRYKITEKSQAVAFWCDPISGHATLYWYRQILGQGPELLVQFQDESVVDDSQLPKDRFSAERLKGVDSTLKIQPAELGDSAMYLCASSLRDNPLASYNEQFFGPGTRLTVL.

V and J are TRBV4-1 and TRBJ2-7, with TRBD2 identical over 8 bases. CDR1 MGHRA and CDR2 YSYEKL come from the germline V gene. The CDR3 is 17 residues long. V lost 1 base, J lost 3 bases, and 11 bases stayed unmatched. The CDR3 loop is CASSQGEVTSANYEQYF. As DNA, the CDR3 is TGCGCCAGCAGCCAAGGAGAAGTGACTAGCGCAAACTACGAGCAGTACTTC.

The chain carries TRBV6-5 and TRBJ2-7; possibly TRBD2 for D (6 bases). The germline V gene encodes CDR1 MNHEY and CDR2 SVGAGI. The CDR3 covers 16 residues. Trimming removed 3 bases from V and 4 bases from J, with 19 bases in between. The CDR3 nucleotides are TGTGCCAGCAGTTATGGGAGGTATGGGTTACGATACGAGCAGTACTTC. Protein sequence: CASSYGRYGLRYEQYF.

This sequence joins TRBV2 and TRBJ2-1, with D maybe TRBD2 (6 bases). V lost 11 bases to trimming and J lost 4 bases, with 15 bases between them. Germline-derived CDR1 and CDR2 are SNHLY and FYNNEI. The CDR3 has 13 amino acids. This CDR3 is CALHRENYNEQFF. The CDR3 DNA is TGTGCCTTACACCGGGAGAATTACAATGAGCAGTTCTTC.

This sequence joins TRBV5-1 and TRBJ2-3; no definite D call. The length of the CDR3 is 15 residues. Germline V gives CDR1 SGHRS, CDR2 YFSETQ. V was cut by 0 bases and J by 0 bases, with 8 bases left in between. CDR3 region: CASSLELISTDTQYF. In DNA, the CDR3 is TGCGCCAGCAGCTTGGAACTCATTAGCACAGATACGCAGTATTTT.

V and J are TRBV7-2 and TRBJ1-2, with TRBD1 matching 8 bases. CDR3 length: 14 amino acids. J lost 4 bases, V lost 4 bases, and 5 bases had no gene match. The germline gives CDR1 SGHTA, CDR2 FQGNSA. CDR3 protein: CASSSGTGAYGYTF. As DNA, the CDR3 is TGTGCCAGCAGCTCCGGGACAGGCGCCTATGGCTACACCTTC.

The CDR3 loop is CASSPLAGAETQYF. As DNA, the CDR3 is TGTGCCAGCAGCCCGCTAGCGGGGGCAGAGACCCAGTACTTC. This rearrangement joins TRBV7-9 to TRBJ2-5, with TRBD2 identical over 10 bases. In germline, CDR1 is SEHNR, CDR2 FQNEAQ (reference sequence). This CDR3 spans 14 amino acids. The V and J ends lost 5 bases and 4 bases, in that order; junction bases with no gene match: 4.

The chain has TRBV7-3 and TRBJ2-2; the D gene is possibly TRBD1 (5 bases). This CDR3 has 15 amino acids. V shed 4 bases and J shed 6 bases, with 15 bases lying between them. CDR1 and CDR2 from the germline V gene are SGHTA and FQGTGA. Here the CDR3 reads CASSSAVPGPGELFF. The CDR3 DNA sequence: TGTGCCAGCAGCTCAGCTGTTCCAGGGCCCGGGGAGCTGTTTTTT.

The chain links TRBV4-1 to TRBJ1-5; no firm D call. The CDR3 loop spans 14 amino acids. CDR1 is MGHRA, CDR2 YSYEKL, per germline. V was cut by 0 bases and J by 7 bases, with 10 bases left in between. CDR3 sequence: CASSQDREGQPQHF. The CDR3 DNA reads TGCGCCAGCAGCCAAGATAGGGAGGGACAGCCCCAGCATTTT.

This clone was recorded once. The rearrangement links TRBV28 to TRBJ2-7; 8 positions match TRBD2. The germline V gene encodes CDR1 MDHEN and CDR2 SYDVKM. The CDR3 runs 14 residues. J gave up 6 bases and V 6 bases, and 10 bases lay outside the gene matches. As DNA, the CDR3 is TGTGCCAGCAGCCGAAGCGGACTAGCTTTCGAGCAGTACTTC. Translating gives CASSRSGLAFEQYF.

The DNA for the CDR3 is TGTGCCAGCAGCTTAGAAGGCGGGGCATACAATGAGCAGTTCTTC. It is translated as CASSLEGGAYNEQFF. V gene TRBV11-3 combines with J gene TRBJ2-1; the D gene is possibly TRBD2 (6 bases). This CDR3 is built from 15 residues. V lost 0 bases, J lost 4 bases, and 10 bases lay in between. The V gene's germline CDR1 is SGHNT and CDR2 YENEEA. The complete variable domain, with remaining parts taken from reference TRBV11-3 and TRBJ2-1, reads EAGVVQSPRYKIIEKKQPVAFWCNPISGHNTLYWYLQNLGQGPELLIRYENEEAVDDSQLPKDRFSAERLKGVDSTLKIQPAELGDSAVYLCASSLEGGAYNEQFFGPGTRLTVL.

The V gene is TRBV7-3, the J gene TRBJ2-1; the match to TRBD2 covers 11 bases. Germline trimming cut 5 bases from V and 5 bases from J; bases unmatched to any gene: 5. Germline loops: CDR1 SGHTA, CDR2 FQGTGA. The CDR3 consists of 15 residues. The CDR3 bases are TGTGCCAGCAGCGAAGGGACTAGCGGCAACAATGAGCAGTTCTTC. Protein: CASSEGTSGNNEQFF.

This sequence joins TRBV4-2 and TRBJ2-3; TRBD1 might be the D (5 bases). The CDR3 is 17 amino acids. The ends were cut back, 0 bases at V and 6 bases at J, with 19 bases in the middle. Germline V gene lookup returns CDR1 LGHNA and CDR2 YNFKEQ. CDR3: CASSQDVIGPQGDTQYF. The CDR3 coding sequence is TGTGCCAGCAGCCAAGATGTTATAGGGCCCCAGGGTGATACGCAGTATTTT.

The genes are TRBV28 and TRBJ1-2, with D uncertain. Germline V gene sequence: CDR1 MDHEN, CDR2 SYDVKM. CDR3 length: 11 residues. The V end lost 8 bases, the J end lost 4 bases, and 8 bases lay between the germline ends. CDR3 region: CASGPGYGYTF. The CDR3 DNA follows: TGTGCCAGCGGGCCAGGCTATGGCTACACCTTC.

The chain recombines TRBV27 with TRBJ2-2; D unclear. CDR3 length: 13 residues. Trimming pared 5 bases from V and 4 bases from J, leaving 8 bases between. Germline CDR1 and CDR2: MNHEY and SMNVEV (reference sequence). For the CDR3, the DNA is TGTGCCAGCAGTCCCCCCTTCACCGGGGAGCTGTTTTTT. Encoded protein: CASSPPFTGELFF.

In DNA form, the CDR3 reads TGTGCCAGCAGCGGTAGACAGGGATCTAGCTATGGCTACACCTTC. This gives the protein CASSGRQGSSYGYTF. The chain combines TRBV7-2 with TRBJ1-2, with 7 bases that match TRBD1. The CDR3 is made up of 15 amino acids. The V and J ends lost 5 bases and 4 bases, in that order; junction bases with no gene match: 10. Germline assignment: CDR1 SGHTA and CDR2 FQGNSA.

The chain joins TRBV7-9 to TRBJ2-7; a possible D gene is TRBD2 (5 bases). The CDR3 spans 17 residues. Germline assignment: CDR1 SEHNR and CDR2 FQNEAQ (reference sequence). With 3 bases removed from V and 0 bases from J, the gap between germline ends came to 18 bases. CDR3 in amino acids: CASSFAGLTLVSYEQYF. DNA of the CDR3: TGTGCCAGCAGCTTCGCCGGCCTTACACTAGTCTCCTACGAGCAGTACTTC. Variable domain in full (rest from reference TRBV7-9 and TRBJ2-7): DTGVSQNPRHKITKRGQNVTFRCDPISEHNRLYWYRQTLGQGPEFLTYFQNEAQLEKSRLLSDRFSAERPKGSFSTLEIQRTEQGDSAMYLCASSFAGLTLVSYEQYFGPGTRLTVT.

The CDR3 DNA sequence: TGTGCCAGCTCACCAGGACTAGCCCTCAAGGGCAATGAGCAGTTCTTC. Encoded protein: CASSPGLALKGNEQFF. The chain joins TRBV18 to TRBJ2-1; TRBD2 matches at 8 bases. Trimming took 2 bases from V and 6 from J; bases not matched to a gene: 9. The CDR3 is 16 residues long. From germline, CDR1 is KGHSH and CDR2 LQKENI.

The V and J genes are TRBV5-6 and TRBJ2-7; 8 nucleotides align to TRBD2. CDR3 length: 15 amino acids. The J segment lost 7 bases and the V segment lost 4 bases, leaving 13 bases of the junction unmatched. The germline V gene encodes CDR1 SGHDT and CDR2 YYEEEE. CDR3 in DNA: TGTGCCAGCAGCCCGGGAGGGGGGCCCGGATTTGAGCAGTACTTC. This encodes CASSPGGGPGFEQYF.